A single sample gave rise to the 21 T cell receptor beta chains below, sequenced in a study of fetal regulatory T cell absence and autoimmunity (dated by TCRdb to 2016 to 2017). The library was made by the immunoSEQ multiplex PCR assay. Not all clones reach the TCRdb copy of this immuneACCESS table, which keeps in-frame sequences only. Checked studies attribute under half of the gap to unresolved V genes and leave the rest unexplained. Within this sample are approximately 46,000 clones, with about four fifths of them counted one time only. About 0.41% of the sample belongs to the ten largest clones. The sequenced sample was cord blood. These receptors were taken from a newborn boy with IPEX syndrome.

The J gene is TRBJ1-2, the V gene TRBV4-1; no firm D call. The germline V and J ends were trimmed by 3 bases and 8 bases, with 13 bases remaining between them. CDR3 size: 13 residues. The germline V gene encodes CDR1 MGHRA and CDR2 YSYEKL. The CDR3 bases are TGCGCCAGCAGCCAGCCCCTAAGATCGGGCTACACCTTC. It yields the protein CASSQPLRSGYTF.

The V gene is TRBV6-5, the J gene TRBJ2-7, with D possibly matching TRBD1 (7 bases). The germline CDR1 and CDR2 sequences are MNHEY and SVGAGI. V was shortened by 4 bases and J by 5 bases, with 15 bases between the two germline ends. The CDR3 totals 14 residues. Written as DNA, the CDR3 is TGTGCCAGCAGTTCTAGCGTAGGACAGGACGAGCAGTACTTC. This translates into CASSSSVGQDEQYF.

This chain uses TRBV21-1 with TRBJ2-1. TRBV21-1 counts as a pseudogene. CDR3 size: 15 residues. The CDR3: CASSLRMIRYNEQFF. The DNA for the CDR3 is TGTGCCAGCAGCTTAAGGATGATTCGATACAATGAGCAGTTCTTC.

V gene TRBV5-4 combines with J gene TRBJ2-5; D is unresolved. Germline CDR1 SGHNT, CDR2 YYREEE (reference sequence). This CDR3 comprises 14 residues. V lost 4 bases and J lost 2, with 12 bases in between. The CDR3 bases are TGTGCCAGCAGCCCTTATAAGGGTCAAGAGACCCAGTACTTC. Its protein product is CASSPYKGQETQYF.

The chain has TRBV30 and TRBJ1-2; maybe TRBD1 (5 bases). Trimming left V 0 bases short and J 6 bases short, with 11 bases between. From germline, CDR1 is GTSNPN and CDR2 SVGIG (reference sequence). CDR3 length equals 13 residues. The CDR3 protein is CAWSVRGVNGYTF. The CDR3 nucleotides are TGTGCCTGGAGTGTACGGGGGGTCAATGGCTACACCTTC.

V and J are TRBV11-1 and TRBJ2-7; the match to TRBD2 covers 9 bases. The junction had 4 bases not matched to a gene; V was cut back by 4 bases and J by 0 bases. CDR1 is SGHAT, CDR2 FQDESV, per germline (reference sequence). The CDR3 spans 15 residues. CDR3 DNA sequence: TGTGCCAGCAGCTCAGCGGGAGGTTTCTCCTACGAGCAGTACTTC. It encodes CASSSAGGFSYEQYF.

The rearrangement uses TRBV19 and TRBJ1-2; 9 nucleotides line up with TRBD1. The CDR3 consists of 15 residues. The germline V gene has CDR1 LNHDA and CDR2 SQIVND (reference sequence). Trimming removed 4 bases from V and 4 bases from J; junction bases left unmatched: 7. The CDR3 region has the DNA TGTGCCAGTAGTAACTCTTTGACAGGGGGCTATGGCTACACCTTC. Amino acid sequence: CASSNSLTGGYGYTF.

The J gene is TRBJ2-7, the V gene TRBV5-5; no clear D. Between the trimmed V and J ends, which lost 1 base and 2 bases, there was a span of 7 bases. The CDR3 loop spans 13 amino acids. Germline assignment: CDR1 SGHKS and CDR2 YYEKEE (reference sequence). Here the CDR3 reads CASSLPSPYEQYF. The CDR3 DNA reads TGTGCCAGCAGCTTGCCCAGCCCCTACGAGCAGTACTTC. Together with reference TRBV5-5 and TRBJ2-7, the CDR3 gives the full variable domain: DAGVTQSPTHLIKTRGQQVTLRCSPISGHKSVSWYQQVLGQGPQFIFQYYEKEERGRGNFPDRFSARQFPNYSSELNVNALLLGDSALYLCASSLPSPYEQYFGPGTRLTVT.

V and J are TRBV6-1 and TRBJ1-5; 7 nucleotides match TRBD1. The junction had 4 bases not matched to a gene; V was cut back by 0 bases and J by 2 bases. Germline V gene lookup returns CDR1 MNHNS and CDR2 SASEGT. The CDR3 sequence is 16 residues long. The CDR3 DNA is TGTGCCAGCAGTGAAGCAAGGGGGCAAGGCAATCAGCCCCAGCATTTT. It codes for CASSEARGQGNQPQHF.

The chain is built from TRBV28 and TRBJ1-2; 8 nucleotides agree with TRBD1. The CDR3 totals 14 residues. Trimming cost V 1 base and J 5 bases; bases outside gene matches: 3. The germline gives CDR1 MDHEN, CDR2 SYDVKM. CDR3 DNA: TGTGCCAGCAGTTTATTGGACAGGGATTATGGCTACACCTTC. Protein product: CASSLLDRDYGYTF.

The chain recombines TRBV7-8 with TRBJ2-3; possible D gene TRBD2, 6 bases. Trimming shortened V by 4 bases and J by 4 bases, and 18 bases separated the two germline ends. The CDR3 totals 16 residues. CDR1 and CDR2 from the germline V gene are SGHVS and FQNEAQ. In nucleotides, the CDR3 is TGTGCCAGCAGCTCCCCGTCTGTCGGGGGAGCAGATACGCAGTATTTT. It is translated as CASSSPSVGGADTQYF. The full variable domain, in which reference TRBV7-8 and TRBJ2-3 provide the parts outside the CDR3, is GAGVSQSPRYKVAKRGQDVALRCDPISGHVSLFWYQQALGQGPEFLTYFQNEAQLDKSGLPSDRFFAERPEGSVSTLKIQRTQQEDSAVYLCASSSPSVGGADTQYFGPGTRLTVL.

The genes are TRBV5-1 and TRBJ1-4; the D gene is possibly TRBD1 (6 bases). The CDR3 loop spans 15 amino acids. CDR1 is SGHRS and CDR2 is YFSETQ in the germline V gene. Trimming stripped 0 bases from V and 2 bases from J, with 8 bases between. CDR3 sequence reads: CASSLEGGTNEKLFF. CDR3 in DNA: TGCGCCAGCAGCTTGGAAGGGGGGACTAATGAAAAACTGTTTTTT.

This clone was found a few times. The V gene is TRBV6-1, the J gene TRBJ2-7; maybe TRBD2 (6 bases). CDR3 length: 13 amino acids. Looked up from germline, CDR1 is MNHNS and CDR2 is SASEGT. Trimming stripped 6 bases from V and 4 bases from J, with 13 bases between. In nucleotides, the CDR3 is TGTGCCAGCAGGACGACTAGTGCTTACGAGCAGTACTTC. Its protein product is CASRTTSAYEQYF.

J is TRBJ1-1 and V is TRBV4-1; 7 bases align to TRBD1. V lost 4 bases to trimming and J lost 2 bases; unmatched junction nucleotides: 4. Germline loops: CDR1 MGHRA, CDR2 YSYEKL. This CDR3 has 14 amino acids. The DNA of the CDR3 is TGCGCCAGCAGCCCGACAGGGCCCAACACTGAAGCTTTCTTT. This translates into CASSPTGPNTEAFF.

The chain uses TRBV5-1 and TRBJ2-5; D perhaps matches TRBD1 (6 bases). The ends were cut back, 4 bases at V and 5 bases at J, with 15 bases in the middle. The V gene's germline CDR1 is SGHRS and CDR2 YFSETQ. The CDR3 loop spans 14 amino acids. The CDR3 DNA sequence: TGCGCCAGCAGCCGCCTGGGGGCCAGCGAGACCCAGTACTTC. Translated, it gives CASSRLGASETQYF.

This chain joins TRBV9 and TRBJ2-2; TRBD2 matches at 12 bases. The V gene end was trimmed by 3 bases and the J gene end by 4 bases; junction bases not matched to a gene: 1. Germline CDR1 SGDLS, CDR2 YYNGEE. The CDR3 has 15 residues. The CDR3 loop is CASSASGGATGELFF. Written as DNA, the CDR3 is TGTGCCAGCAGCGCTAGCGGGGGGGCCACCGGGGAGCTGTTTTTT. The full variable domain, in which reference TRBV9 and TRBJ2-2 provide the parts outside the CDR3, is DSGVTQTPKHLITATGQRVTLRCSPRSGDLSVYWYQQSLDQGLQFLIQYYNGEERAKGNILERFSAQQFPDLHSELNLSSLELGDSALYFCASSASGGATGELFFGEGSRLTVL.

This clone appeared once. This chain uses TRBV5-1 with TRBJ1-4; TRBD1 matches at 8 bases. Per the germline V gene, CDR1 is SGHRS and CDR2 is YFSETQ. V trimming: 3 bases; J trimming: 7 bases; junction bases outside the gene matches: 8. This CDR3 spans 15 amino acids. CDR3 DNA sequence: TGCGCCAGCAGCTCTCGGACAGGGTGGGGTGAAAAACTGTTTTTT. It translates to CASSSRTGWGEKLFF.

This chain uses TRBV29-1 with TRBJ2-3; D perhaps matches TRBD1 (5 bases). The CDR3 consists of 14 residues. Germline CDR1 SQVTM, CDR2 ANQGSEA. The V and J ends lost 1 base and 1 base respectively, with 9 bases between them. CDR3 in amino acids: CSVEGSRGTDTQYF. The CDR3 nucleotides read TGCAGCGTTGAAGGCAGCAGGGGCACAGATACGCAGTATTTT.

This sequence joins TRBV12-5 and TRBJ2-7; TRBD1 aligns across 7 bases. V dropped 6 bases and J dropped 3; count of bases not matched to a gene: 8. Germline V gene sequence: CDR1 LGHNT, CDR2 FRNRAP. This CDR3 is built from 14 residues. CDR3 sequence reads: CASGPRQGHYEQYF. The CDR3 coding sequence is TGTGCTAGTGGACCGAGACAGGGACACTACGAGCAGTACTTC.

The V gene is TRBV11-2, the J gene TRBJ1-2; TRBD1 matches at 7 bases. V lost 5 bases to trimming and J lost 4 bases; unmatched junction nucleotides: 4. This CDR3 is 13 amino acids long. The germline V gene encodes CDR1 SGHAT and CDR2 FQNNGV. The DNA of the CDR3 is TGTGCCAGCAGCGCGACAGGGACCTATGGCTACACCTTC. It is translated as CASSATGTYGYTF.

The chain couples TRBV4-1 to TRBJ1-5; 9 positions match TRBD1. Germline loops: CDR1 MGHRA, CDR2 YSYEKL. V trimming: 1 base; J trimming: 0 bases; junction bases outside the gene matches: 4. This CDR3 has 17 amino acids. This chain's CDR3 is CASSQGPGQGSNQPQHF. The CDR3 nucleotides are TGCGCCAGCAGCCAAGGACCGGGACAGGGTAGCAATCAGCCCCAGCATTTT.